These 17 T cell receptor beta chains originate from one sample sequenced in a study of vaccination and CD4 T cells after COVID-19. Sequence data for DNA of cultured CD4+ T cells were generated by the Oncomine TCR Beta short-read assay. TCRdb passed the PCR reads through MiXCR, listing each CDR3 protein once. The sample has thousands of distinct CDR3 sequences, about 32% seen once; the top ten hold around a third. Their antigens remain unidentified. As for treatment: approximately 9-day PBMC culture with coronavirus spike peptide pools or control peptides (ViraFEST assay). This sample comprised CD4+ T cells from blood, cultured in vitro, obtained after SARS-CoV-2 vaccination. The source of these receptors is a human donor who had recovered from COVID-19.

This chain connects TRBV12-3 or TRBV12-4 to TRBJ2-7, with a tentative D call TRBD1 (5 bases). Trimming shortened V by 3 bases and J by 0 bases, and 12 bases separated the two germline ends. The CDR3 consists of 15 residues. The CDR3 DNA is TGTGCCAGCAGTTTTACAGGCCTTACCTCCTACGAGCAGTACTTC. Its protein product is CASSFTGLTSYEQYF.

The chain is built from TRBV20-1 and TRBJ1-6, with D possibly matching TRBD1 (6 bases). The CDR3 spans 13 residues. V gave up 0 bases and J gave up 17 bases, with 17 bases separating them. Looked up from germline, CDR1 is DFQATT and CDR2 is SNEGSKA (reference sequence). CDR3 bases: TGCAGTGCTAGAGATTCGGGGGACATCACGGTCCACTTT. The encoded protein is CSARDSGDITVHF.

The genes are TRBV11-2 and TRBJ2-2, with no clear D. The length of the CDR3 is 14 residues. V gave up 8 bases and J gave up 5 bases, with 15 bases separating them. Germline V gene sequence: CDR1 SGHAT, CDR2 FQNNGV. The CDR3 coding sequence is TGTGCCAGCCGTGGCTATAAGATGACCGGGGAGCTGTTTTTT. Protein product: CASRGYKMTGELFF.

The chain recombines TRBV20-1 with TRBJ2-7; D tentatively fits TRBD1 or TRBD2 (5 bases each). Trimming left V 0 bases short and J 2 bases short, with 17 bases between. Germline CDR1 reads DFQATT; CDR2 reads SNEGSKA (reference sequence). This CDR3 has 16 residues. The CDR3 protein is CSARDPGEGRPYEQYF. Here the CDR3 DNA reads TGCAGTGCTAGAGATCCCGGCGAGGGACGTCCCTACGAGCAGTACTTC.

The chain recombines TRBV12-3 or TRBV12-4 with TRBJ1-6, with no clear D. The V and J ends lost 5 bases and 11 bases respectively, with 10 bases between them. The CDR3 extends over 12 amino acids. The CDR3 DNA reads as TGTGCCAGCAGTAGACCTTGGGCACCCCTCCACTTT. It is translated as CASSRPWAPLHF.

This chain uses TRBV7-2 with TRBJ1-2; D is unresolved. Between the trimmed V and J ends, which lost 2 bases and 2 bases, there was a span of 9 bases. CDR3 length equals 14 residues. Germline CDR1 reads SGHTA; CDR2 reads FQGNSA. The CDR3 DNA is TGTGCCAGCAGCTTATCAGTTTTCAACTATGGCTACACCTTC. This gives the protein CASSLSVFNYGYTF.

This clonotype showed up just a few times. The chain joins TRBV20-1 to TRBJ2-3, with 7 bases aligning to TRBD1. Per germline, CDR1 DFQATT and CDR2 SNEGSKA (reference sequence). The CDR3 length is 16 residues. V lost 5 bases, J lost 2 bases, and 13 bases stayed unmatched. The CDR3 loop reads CSADEQGRGNTDTQYF. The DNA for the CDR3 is TGCAGTGCTGACGAACAGGGGAGAGGGAACACAGATACGCAGTATTTT.

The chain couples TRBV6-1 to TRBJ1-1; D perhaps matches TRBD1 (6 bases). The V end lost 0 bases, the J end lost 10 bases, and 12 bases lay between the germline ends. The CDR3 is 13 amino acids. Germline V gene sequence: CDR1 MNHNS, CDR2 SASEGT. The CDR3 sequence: CASSEAGAEGAFF. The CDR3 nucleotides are TGTGCCAGCAGTGAAGCGGGGGCGGAGGGAGCTTTCTTT.

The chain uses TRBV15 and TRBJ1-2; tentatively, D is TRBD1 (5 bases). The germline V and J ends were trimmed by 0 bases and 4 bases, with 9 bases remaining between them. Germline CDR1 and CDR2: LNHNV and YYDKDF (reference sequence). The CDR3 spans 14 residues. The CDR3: CATSRDPGGYGYTF. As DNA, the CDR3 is TGTGCCACCAGCAGAGACCCCGGGGGCTATGGCTACACCTTC.

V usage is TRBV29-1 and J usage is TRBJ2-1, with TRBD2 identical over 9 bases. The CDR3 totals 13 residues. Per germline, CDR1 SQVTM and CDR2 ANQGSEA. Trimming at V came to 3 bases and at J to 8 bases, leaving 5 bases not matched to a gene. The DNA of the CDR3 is TGCAGCGTTGACGCGGGAGGGATCGATGAGCAGTTCTTC. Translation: CSVDAGGIDEQFF.

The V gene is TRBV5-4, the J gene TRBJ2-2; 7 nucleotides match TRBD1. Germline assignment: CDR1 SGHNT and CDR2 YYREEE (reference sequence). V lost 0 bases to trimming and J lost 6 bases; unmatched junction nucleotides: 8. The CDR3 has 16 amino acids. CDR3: CASSLVGTVPAGELFF. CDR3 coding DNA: TGTGCCAGCAGCTTGGTCGGGACAGTACCTGCCGGGGAGCTGTTTTTT.

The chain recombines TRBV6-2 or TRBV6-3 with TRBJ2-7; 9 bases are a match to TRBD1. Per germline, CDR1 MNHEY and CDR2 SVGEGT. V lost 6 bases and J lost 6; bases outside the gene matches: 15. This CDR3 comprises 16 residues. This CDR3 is CASSRVPGQGRPEQYF. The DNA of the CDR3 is TGTGCCAGCAGCCGTGTACCGGGACAGGGACGCCCCGAGCAGTACTTC.

CDR3 sequence reads: CASRPGTGGLGTEAFF. The CDR3, as DNA: TGCGCCAGCAGACCCGGGACAGGGGGCCTGGGCACTGAAGCTTTCTTT. This chain joins TRBV5-1 and TRBJ1-1; 12 bases line up with TRBD1. Germline trimming cut 5 bases from V and 4 bases from J; bases unmatched to any gene: 9. Germline values: CDR1 SGHRS, CDR2 YFSETQ. This CDR3 spans 16 amino acids.

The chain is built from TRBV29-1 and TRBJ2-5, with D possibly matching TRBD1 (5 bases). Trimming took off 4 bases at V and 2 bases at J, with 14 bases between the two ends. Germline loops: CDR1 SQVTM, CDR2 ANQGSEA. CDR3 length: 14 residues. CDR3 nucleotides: TGCAGCGTTGTGGAAGGGGCGAAGCAAGAGACCCAGTACTTC. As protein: CSVVEGAKQETQYF.

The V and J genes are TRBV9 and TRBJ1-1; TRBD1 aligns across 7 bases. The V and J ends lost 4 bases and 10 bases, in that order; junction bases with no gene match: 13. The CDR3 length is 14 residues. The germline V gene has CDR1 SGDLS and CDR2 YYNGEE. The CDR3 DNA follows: TGTGCCAGCAGCCGGGACAGCGCTCTAGGCTTAGCTTTCTTT. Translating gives CASSRDSALGLAFF. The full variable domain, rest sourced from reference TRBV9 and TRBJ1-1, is DSGVTQTPKHLITATGQRVTLRCSPRSGDLSVYWYQQSLDQGLQFLIQYYNGEERAKGNILERFSAQQFPDLHSELNLSSLELGDSALYFCASSRDSALGLAFFGQGTRLTVV.

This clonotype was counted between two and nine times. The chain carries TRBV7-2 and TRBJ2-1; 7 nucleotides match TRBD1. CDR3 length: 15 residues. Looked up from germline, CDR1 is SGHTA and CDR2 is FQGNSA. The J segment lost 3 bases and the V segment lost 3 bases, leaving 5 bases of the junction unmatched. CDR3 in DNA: TGTGCCAGCAGCTTCGACAGGGTGGTCTACAATGAGCAGTTCTTC. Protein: CASSFDRVVYNEQFF.

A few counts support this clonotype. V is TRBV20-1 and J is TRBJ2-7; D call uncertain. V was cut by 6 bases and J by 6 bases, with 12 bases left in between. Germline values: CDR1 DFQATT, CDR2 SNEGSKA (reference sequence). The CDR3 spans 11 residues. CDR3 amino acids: CSAAPNSEQYF. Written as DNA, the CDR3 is TGCAGTGCGGCCCCGAACTCCGAGCAGTACTTC.